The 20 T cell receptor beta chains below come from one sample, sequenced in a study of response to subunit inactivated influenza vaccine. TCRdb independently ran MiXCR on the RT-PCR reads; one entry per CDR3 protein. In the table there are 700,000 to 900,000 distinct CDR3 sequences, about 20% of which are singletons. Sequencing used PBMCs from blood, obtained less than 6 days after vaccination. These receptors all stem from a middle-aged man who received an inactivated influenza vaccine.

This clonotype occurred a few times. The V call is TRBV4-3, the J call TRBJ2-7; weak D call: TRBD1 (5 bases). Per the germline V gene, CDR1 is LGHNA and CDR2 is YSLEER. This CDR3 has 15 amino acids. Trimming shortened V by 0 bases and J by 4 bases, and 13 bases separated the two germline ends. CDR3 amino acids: CASSQDPEGVYEQYF. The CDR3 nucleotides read TGCGCCAGCAGCCAAGATCCTGAAGGGGTTTACGAGCAGTACTTC.

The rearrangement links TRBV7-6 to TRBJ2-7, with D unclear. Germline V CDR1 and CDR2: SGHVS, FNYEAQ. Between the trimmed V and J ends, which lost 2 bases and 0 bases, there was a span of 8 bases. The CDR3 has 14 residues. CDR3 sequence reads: CASSLQSFSYEQYF. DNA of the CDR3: TGTGCCAGCAGCTTACAAAGCTTCTCCTACGAGCAGTACTTC.

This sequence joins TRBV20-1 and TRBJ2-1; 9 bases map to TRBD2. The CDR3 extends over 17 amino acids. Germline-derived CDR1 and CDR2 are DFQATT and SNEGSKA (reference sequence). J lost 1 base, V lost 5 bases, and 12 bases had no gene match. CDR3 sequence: CSAVKLGGGASYNEQFF. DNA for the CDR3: TGCAGTGCTGTGAAGCTTGGCGGGGGGGCTTCCTACAATGAGCAGTTCTTC.

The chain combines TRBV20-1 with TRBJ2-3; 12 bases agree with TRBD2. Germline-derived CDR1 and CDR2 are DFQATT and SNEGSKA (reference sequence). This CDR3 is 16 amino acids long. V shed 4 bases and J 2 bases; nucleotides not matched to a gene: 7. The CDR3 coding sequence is TGCAGTGCTACTCACGGACTAGCGGGAAACACAGATACGCAGTATTTT. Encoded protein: CSATHGLAGNTDTQYF.

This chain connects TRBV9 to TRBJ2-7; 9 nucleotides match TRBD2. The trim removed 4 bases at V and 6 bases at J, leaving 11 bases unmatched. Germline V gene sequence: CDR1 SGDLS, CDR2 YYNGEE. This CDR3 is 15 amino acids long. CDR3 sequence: CASSPTAGGPGEQYF. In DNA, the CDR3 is TGTGCCAGCAGCCCCACGGCGGGAGGGCCTGGCGAGCAGTACTTC.

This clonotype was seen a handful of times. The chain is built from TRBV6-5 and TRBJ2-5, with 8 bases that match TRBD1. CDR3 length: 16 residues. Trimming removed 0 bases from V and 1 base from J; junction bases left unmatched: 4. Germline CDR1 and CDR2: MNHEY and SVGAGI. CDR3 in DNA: TGTGCCAGCAGTTACTCCGGACAGGGAGGCCAAGAGACCCAGTACTTC. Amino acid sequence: CASSYSGQGGQETQYF.

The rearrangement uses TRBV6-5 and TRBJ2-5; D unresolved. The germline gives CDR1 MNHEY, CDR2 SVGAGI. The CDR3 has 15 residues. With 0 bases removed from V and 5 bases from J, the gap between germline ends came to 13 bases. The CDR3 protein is CASSYSATGRETQYF. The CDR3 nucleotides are TGTGCCAGCAGTTACTCGGCAACGGGCCGGGAGACCCAGTACTTC.

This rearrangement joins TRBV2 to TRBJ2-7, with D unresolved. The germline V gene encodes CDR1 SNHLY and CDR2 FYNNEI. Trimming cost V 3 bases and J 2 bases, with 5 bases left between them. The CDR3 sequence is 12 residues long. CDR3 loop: CASSDKAYEQYF. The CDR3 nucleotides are TGTGCCAGCAGTGATAAAGCCTACGAGCAGTACTTC.

The CDR3 sequence: CASREGTGPYEQYF. The CDR3 bases are TGTGCCAGCAGAGAGGGGACGGGCCCCTACGAGCAGTACTTC. The rearrangement uses TRBV6-1 and TRBJ2-7; the D gene could be TRBD1 or TRBD2 (5 bases each). CDR3 size: 14 residues. Germline V gene sequence: CDR1 MNHNS, CDR2 SASEGT. V was trimmed by 6 bases and J by 2 bases, leaving 14 bases between them.

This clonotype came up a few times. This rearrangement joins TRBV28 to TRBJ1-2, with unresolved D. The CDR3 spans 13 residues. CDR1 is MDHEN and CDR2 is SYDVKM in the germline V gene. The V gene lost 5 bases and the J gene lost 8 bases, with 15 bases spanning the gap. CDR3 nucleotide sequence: TGTGCCAGCAGTACCCACAACGGTGGGGGCTACACCTTC. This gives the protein CASSTHNGGGYTF.

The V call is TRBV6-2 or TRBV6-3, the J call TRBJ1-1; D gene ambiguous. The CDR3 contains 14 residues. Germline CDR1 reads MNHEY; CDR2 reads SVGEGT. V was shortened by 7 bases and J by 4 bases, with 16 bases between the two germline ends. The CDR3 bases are TGTGCCAGCACCCCCCGCTTATTAAGCACTGAAGCTTTCTTT. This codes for CASTPRLLSTEAFF.

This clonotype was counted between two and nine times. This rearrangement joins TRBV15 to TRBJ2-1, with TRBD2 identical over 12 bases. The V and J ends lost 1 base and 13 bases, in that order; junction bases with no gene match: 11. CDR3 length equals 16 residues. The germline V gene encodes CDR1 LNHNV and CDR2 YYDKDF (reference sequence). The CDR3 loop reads CATSRGAGLAGTFQFF. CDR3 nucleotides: TGTGCCACCAGCAGAGGCGCAGGACTAGCGGGAACATTTCAGTTCTTC.

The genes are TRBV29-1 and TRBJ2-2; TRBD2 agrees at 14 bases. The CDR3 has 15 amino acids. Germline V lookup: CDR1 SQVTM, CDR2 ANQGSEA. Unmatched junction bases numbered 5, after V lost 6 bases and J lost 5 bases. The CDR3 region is CSVGLAGDDTGELFF. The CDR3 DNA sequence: TGCAGCGTGGGACTAGCGGGAGACGATACCGGGGAGCTGTTTTTT.

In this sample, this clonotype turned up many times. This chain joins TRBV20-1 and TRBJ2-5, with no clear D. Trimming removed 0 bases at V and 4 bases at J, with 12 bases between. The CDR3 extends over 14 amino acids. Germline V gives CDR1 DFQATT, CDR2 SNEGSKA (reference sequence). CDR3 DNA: TGCAGTGCTAGAGACTTCAGCCCGCTAGAGACCCAGTACTTC. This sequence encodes CSARDFSPLETQYF.

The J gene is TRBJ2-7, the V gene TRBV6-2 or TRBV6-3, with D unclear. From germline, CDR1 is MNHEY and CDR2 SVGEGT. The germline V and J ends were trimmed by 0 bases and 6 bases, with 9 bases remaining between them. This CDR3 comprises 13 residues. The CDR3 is CASSYSSGREQYF. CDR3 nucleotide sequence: TGTGCCAGCAGTTACTCGTCCGGGCGCGAGCAGTACTTC.

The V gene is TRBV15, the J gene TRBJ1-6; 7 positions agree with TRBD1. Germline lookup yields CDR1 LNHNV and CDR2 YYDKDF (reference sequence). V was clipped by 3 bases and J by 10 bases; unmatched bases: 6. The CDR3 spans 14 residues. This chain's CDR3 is CATSREGASSPLHF. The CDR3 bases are TGTGCCACCAGCAGGGAGGGGGCATCGTCACCCCTCCACTTT. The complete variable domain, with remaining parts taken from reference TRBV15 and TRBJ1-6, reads DAMVIQNPRYQVTQFGKPVTLSCSQTLNHNVMYWYQQKSSQAPKLLFHYYDKDFNNEADTPDNFQSRRPNTSFCFLDIRSPGLGDTAMYLCATSREGASSPLHFGNGTRLTVT.

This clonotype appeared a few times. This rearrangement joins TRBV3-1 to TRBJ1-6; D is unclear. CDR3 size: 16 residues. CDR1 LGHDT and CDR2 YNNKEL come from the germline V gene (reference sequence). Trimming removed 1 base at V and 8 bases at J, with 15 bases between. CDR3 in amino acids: CASSQVGGGLDSPLHF. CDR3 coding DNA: TGTGCCAGCAGCCAAGTTGGTGGCGGGCTGGATTCACCCCTCCACTTT.

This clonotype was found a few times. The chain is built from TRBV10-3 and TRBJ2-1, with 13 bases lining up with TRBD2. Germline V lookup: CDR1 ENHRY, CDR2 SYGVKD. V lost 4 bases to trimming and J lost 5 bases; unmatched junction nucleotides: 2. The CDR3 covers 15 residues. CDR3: CAISGLAGGNNEQFF. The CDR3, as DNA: TGTGCCATCAGTGGACTAGCGGGGGGTAACAATGAGCAGTTCTTC.

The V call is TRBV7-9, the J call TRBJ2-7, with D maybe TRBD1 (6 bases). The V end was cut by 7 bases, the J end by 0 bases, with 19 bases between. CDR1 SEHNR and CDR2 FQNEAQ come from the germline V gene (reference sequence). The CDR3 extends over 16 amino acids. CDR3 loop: CASNSVEGGSSYEQYF. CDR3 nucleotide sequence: TGTGCCAGCAACTCAGTCGAAGGGGGAAGCTCCTACGAGCAGTACTTC. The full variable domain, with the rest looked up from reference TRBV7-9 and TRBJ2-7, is DTGVSQNPRHKITKRGQNVTFRCDPISEHNRLYWYRQTLGQGPEFLTYFQNEAQLEKSRLLSDRFSAERPKGSFSTLEIQRTEQGDSAMYLCASNSVEGGSSYEQYFGPGTRLTVT.

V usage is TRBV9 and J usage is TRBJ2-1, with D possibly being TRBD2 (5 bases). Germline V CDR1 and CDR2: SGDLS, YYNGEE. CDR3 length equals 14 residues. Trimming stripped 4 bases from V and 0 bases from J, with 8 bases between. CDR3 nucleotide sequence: TGTGCCAGCAGCCACGGACTCTCCTACAATGAGCAGTTCTTC. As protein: CASSHGLSYNEQFF.